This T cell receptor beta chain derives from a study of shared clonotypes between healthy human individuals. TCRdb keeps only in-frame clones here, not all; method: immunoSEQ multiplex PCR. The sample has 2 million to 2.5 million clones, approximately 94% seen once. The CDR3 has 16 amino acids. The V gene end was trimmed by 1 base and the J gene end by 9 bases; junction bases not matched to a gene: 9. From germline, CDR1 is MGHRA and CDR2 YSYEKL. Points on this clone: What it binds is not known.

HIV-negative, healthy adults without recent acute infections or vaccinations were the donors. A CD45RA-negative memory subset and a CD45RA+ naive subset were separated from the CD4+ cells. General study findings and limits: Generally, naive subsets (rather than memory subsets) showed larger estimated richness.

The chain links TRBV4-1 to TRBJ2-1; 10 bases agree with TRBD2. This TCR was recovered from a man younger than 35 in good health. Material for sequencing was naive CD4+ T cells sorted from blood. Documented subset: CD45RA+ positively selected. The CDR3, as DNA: TGCGCCAGCAGCCAAGCGGAGCGGGGGGGCCTCGGTGAGCAGTTCTTC. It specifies CASSQAERGGLGEQFF.